The subject of this entry is one T cell receptor beta chain. Trimming removed 3 bases from V and 2 bases from J, with 9 bases in between. Germline V gene lookup returns CDR1 SGHNT and CDR2 YENEEA. The CDR3 runs to 14 residues. Authors' analysis steps: Nucleated cell number was recorded as an estimate derived from reference gene primer amplification. Some clones are missing from TCRdb's copy, which holds only in-frame ones; the method was immunoSEQ multiplex PCR. The DNA gave D and trimming, while V, J and clone size come from that table. Altogether about 260,000 clones are present, about nine tenths being singletons, with the ten largest covering 2% to 2.5%. The sample belongs to a study of blood T cell repertoires in COVID-19. Study in general: From the United States, Italy and Spain came samples of acute and convalescent COVID-19. The cDNA or gDNA used as material had been derived from T cells, B-cell-depleted T cells, or PBMCs.

The specimen was peripheral blood. The receptor's source is a woman between 45 and 65 years old who had recovered from COVID-19. V gene TRBV11-3 combines with J gene TRBJ2-3, with D possibly matching TRBD2 (6 bases). CDR3 in amino acids: CASSFTSLTDTQYF. The CDR3 DNA is TGTGCCAGCAGCTTCACTAGCCTCACAGATACGCAGTATTTT.